This paragraph reports one TCR beta chain. This sample was included in a study of shared T cell receptors in the human thymus. The assay was immunoSEQ multiplex PCR, and TCRdb's table has in-frame clones only and misses some. Of 450,000 to 650,000 clones listed, about four fifths are singletons. Germline V CDR1 and CDR2: SQVTM, ANQGSEA. V lost 7 bases and J 5 bases, leaving 12 bases between the germline ends. CDR3 length: 12 amino acids. This sample was shared with a second study, whose subject was human thymus T cells. This second study says: An apparent bias in V and J gene usage was seen in thymic and blood repertoires. Related research has reported that thymic repertoires overlap highly among unrelated individuals.

The chain carries TRBV29-1 and TRBJ2-1, with TRBD1 as a possible D gene (6 bases). The sample was thymocytes. This receptor was identified in a boy under three years old with a congenital heart defect. CDR3 in DNA: TGCAGCGGCAGACAGGAGCACAATGAGCAGTTCTTC. It translates to CSGRQEHNEQFF.